This is a list of T cell receptor beta chains from one sample in a study of cytomegalovirus exposure and HLA in healthy donors. Generated by immunoSEQ multiplex PCR, the TCRdb table keeps only in-frame clones and is missing some. This repertoire shows about 110,000 clones, 74% found once; its top ten account for 2.6%. The sequencing input was PBMCs. The receptor set was obtained from a man aged 45 to 65 in good health and CMV-seropositive. CDR3s include the opening cysteine and the closing phenylalanine or tryptophan. A D gene is named only where the DNA matches it firmly. Where a row states a size, it is once, few, many or the class of an expanded clone; other rows omit it.

>TRBJ1-1|TRBV7-6|.|TRBD1
TGTGCCAGCAGCTTCGCGCAGGGGGTAACTGAAGCTTTCTTT
CASSFAQGVTEAFF
>TRBJ1-2|TRBV7-9|once|TRBD1
TGTGCCAGCAGCTCGCGGACAGGGTATGGCTACACCTTC
CASSSRTGYGYTF
>TRBJ2-3|TRBV7-3|once|.
TGTGCCAGCAGCATTCATCGGGGGGCCTCTAGCACAGATACGCAGTATTTT
CASSIHRGASSTDTQYF
>TRBJ1-2|TRBV6-8|once|.
TGTGCCAGCAGCTCCGAAGGTTTTCCCCGGCGGGCCGACTATGGCTACACCTTC
CASSSEGFPRRADYGYTF
>TRBJ1-2|TRBV5-1|.|.
TGCGCCAGCAGCTTGGACAGATACTATGGCTACACCTTC
CASSLDRYYGYTF
>TRBJ1-1|TRBV27|.|TRBD1
TGTGCCAGCAGTTTAAACGCCAGGGGGCTCACTGAAGCTTTCTTT
CASSLNARGLTEAFF
>TRBJ2-1|TRBV11-2|.|.
TGTGCCAGCAGCTTAGCAGGGTCCCTCTCCTACAATGAGCAGTTCTTC
CASSLAGSLSYNEQFF
>TRBJ2-3|TRBV19|.|TRBD2
TGTGCCAGTCGGACTAGCGGGAGGATGGGTACGCAGTATTTT
CASRTSGRMGTQYF
>TRBJ2-5|TRBV12-5|.|.
TGTGCTAGTGGCGGGACTTCCAGAAAATGGACCCAGTACTTC
CASGGTSRKWTQYF
>TRBJ1-5|TRBV19|.|TRBD1
TGTGCCAGTAGCACCTGGGGAACAGGGGGCTTCAATCAGCCCCAGCATTTT
CASSTWGTGGFNQPQHF
>TRBJ1-1|TRBV5-6|.|.
TGTGCCAGCAGCTGGACACAGAACACTGAAGCTTTCTTT
CASSWTQNTEAFF
>TRBJ2-2|TRBV19|few|TRBD1
TGTGCCAGTAGCGAGAGTGCAGGGGGTCGCGGGGAGCTGTTTTTT
CASSESAGGRGELFF
>TRBJ2-7|TRBV7-9|.|TRBD2
TGTGCCAGCAGCTCCTGGAATAGCGGGAGGGCGGGCGAGCAGTACTTC
CASSSWNSGRAGEQYF
>TRBJ2-6|TRBV2|few|.
TGTGCCAGCAGTCCTCCCTTCGCGGGGGCCAACGTCCTGACTTTC
CASSPPFAGANVLTF
>TRBJ2-4|TRBV18|.|TRBD1
TGTGCCAGCTCACCGGGACAGGGGGCTCCCCTAGCCAAAAACATTCAGTACTTC
CASSPGQGAPLAKNIQYF
>TRBJ1-6|TRBV28|.|.
TGTGCCAGCTCTGAAACAACACCGTCCGGGAGTTCACCCCTCCACTTT
CASSETTPSGSSPLHF
>TRBJ2-1|TRBV6-1|.|.
TGTGCCAGCATGGAACAGCCGAACTACAATGAGCAGTTCTTC
CASMEQPNYNEQFF
>TRBJ2-1|TRBV4-1|.|TRBD1
TGCGCCAGCAGCCAACCAACACAGGGGAATGAGCAGTTCTTC
CASSQPTQGNEQFF
>TRBJ1-5|TRBV15|.|.
TGTGCCACCAGCAGAGCCAGGGCAGGGCAGCCCCAGCATTTT
CATSRARAGQPQHF
>TRBJ1-6|TRBV5-4|.|.
TGTGCCAGCAGCTTGGAGAACAGGGATTCACCCCTCCACTTT
CASSLENRDSPLHF
>TRBJ2-2|TRBV30|.|.
TGTGCCTGGAGTGTCGGTCTGTCTACCGGGGAGCTGTTTTTT
CAWSVGLSTGELFF
>TRBJ1-1|TRBV5-3|.|.
TGTGCCAGAAGCAGCCGGGGCGGGGGCATTGGCACTGAAGCTTTCTTT
CARSSRGGGIGTEAFF
>TRBJ2-3|TRBV5-1|.|.
TGCGCCAGCAGCTTGGGTCCACGTCGGGGTCCCACAGATACGCAGTATTTT
CASSLGPRRGPTDTQYF
>TRBJ2-7|TRBV7-6|.|TRBD1
TGTGCCAGCAGCTCCGTCCGGGACAGGACCTCCTACGAGCAGTACTTC
CASSSVRDRTSYEQYF
>TRBJ2-3|TRBV7-9|.|.
TGTGCCAGCAGCTCAGAGGGAACAGGGTACCATACAGATACGCAGTATTTT
CASSSEGTGYHTDTQYF
>TRBJ1-2|TRBV5-6|.|TRBD1
TGTGCCAGCAGCTTGGGCAGGGGGATCCATGGCTACACCTTC
CASSLGRGIHGYTF
>TRBJ2-2|TRBV30|.|TRBD2
TGTGCCTGGTACCGCCGCGGGAGCACCGGGGAGCTGTTTTTT
CAWYRRGSTGELFF
>TRBJ2-5|TRBV4-1|.|.
TGCGCCAGCAGCCAAGATTTCTCCCACCGGGGAGAGACCCAGTACTTC
CASSQDFSHRGETQYF
>TRBJ2-7|TRBV25-1|.|TRBD2
TGTGCCAGCAGTGGGGGACTAGCGGGGAGAGGCGAGCAGTACTTC
CASSGGLAGRGEQYF
>TRBJ1-1|TRBV27|.|.
TGTGCCAGCAGTTCTTCTACAGGGAACACTGAAGCTTTCTTT
CASSSSTGNTEAFF
>TRBJ1-1|TRBV12-5|.|TRBD1
TGTGCTAGCCAAGGACAGGCCAACACTGAAGCTTTCTTT
CASQGQANTEAFF
>TRBJ2-3|TRBV11-2|.|.
TGTGCCAGCAGCTTAACTGGCACAGATACGCAGTATTTT
CASSLTGTDTQYF
>TRBJ2-7|TRBV2|few|.
TGTGCCAGCAGTGCATCACAGGGAAAGGGAATATACGAGCAGTACTTC
CASSASQGKGIYEQYF
>TRBJ2-7|TRBV5-4|.|.
TGTGCCAGCAGCCTCAACAACGAGCAGTACTTC
CASSLNNEQYF
>TRBJ2-7|TRBV12-5|.|.
TGTGCTAGTGGTTTACTCGGGGGGCAGGGCGAGCAGTACTTC
CASGLLGGQGEQYF
>TRBJ2-2|TRBV27|.|TRBD1
TGTGCCAGCAAGGGGACAGGGCCAGGGACCGGGGAGCTGTTTTTT
CASKGTGPGTGELFF
>TRBJ1-1|TRBV10-3|.|.
TGTGCCATCAGTGAGTCTCTGGGAGACCCTTCGAACACTGAAGCTTTCTTT
CAISESLGDPSNTEAFF
>TRBJ2-5|TRBV9|.|.
TGTGCCAGCAGCGTAGGTTTGAGGGAGACCCAGTACTTC
CASSVGLRETQYF
>TRBJ2-7|TRBV7-6|.|TRBD1
TGTGCCAGCAGCGTAAGCTCAGGGGGCAGCTACGAGCAGTACTTC
CASSVSSGGSYEQYF
>TRBJ1-3|TRBV4-1|.|.
TGCGCCAGCAGCCAATTCCGCCGGGAGAAGTTGGGAAACACCATATATTTT
CASSQFRREKLGNTIYF
>TRBJ1-1|TRBV4-1|.|TRBD1
TGCGCCAGCAGCCTGGGGACAGGGGCCGGTATAACTGAAGCTTTCTTT
CASSLGTGAGITEAFF
>TRBJ2-3|TRBV5-1|.|.
TGCGCCAGCAGCCCCCCGGGGACTGGGGGGACAGATACGCAGTATTTT
CASSPPGTGGTDTQYF
>TRBJ2-6|TRBV5-6|.|.
TGTGCCAGCTGGATGGGACTCTCTAACCCTGGGGCCAACGTCCTGACTTTC
CASWMGLSNPGANVLTF
>TRBJ1-5|TRBV4-1|.|TRBD1
TGCGCCAGCAGCCAGATCCAACAGGGGGCTGGCAATCAGCCCCAGCATTTT
CASSQIQQGAGNQPQHF
>TRBJ1-2|TRBV6-1|.|.
TGTGCCAGCAGTGAAGTAAGGGGAACTCTCTCCCGGACCCACGGCTACACCTTC
CASSEVRGTLSRTHGYTF
>TRBJ2-1|TRBV30|.|TRBD2
TGTGCCTGGAGCCTGGGACTAGCGGACAATGAGCAGTTCTTC
CAWSLGLADNEQFF
>TRBJ2-3|TRBV18|.|TRBD2
TGTGCCAGCTCACCACCACCACGGCGGACTAGTTCAGATACGCAGTATTTT
CASSPPPRRTSSDTQYF
>TRBJ1-1|TRBV11-3|few|TRBD1
TGTGCCAGCAGCGCCGCCGGACAGGACACTGAAGCTTTCTTT
CASSAAGQDTEAFF
>TRBJ2-1|TRBV28|.|TRBD2
TGTGCCAGCAGTACGGCCTCAACTAGCGGGGGGTACAATGAGCAGTTCTTC
CASSTASTSGGYNEQFF
>TRBJ2-5|TRBV27|.|.
TGTGCCAGCAGTCAATGGTCGGGCAGGGGTGAGACCCAGTACTTC
CASSQWSGRGETQYF
>TRBJ2-3|TRBV4-1|.|.
TGCGCCAGCAGCGAGGGACTTTCCACAGATACGCAGTATTTT
CASSEGLSTDTQYF
>TRBJ1-4|TRBV5-5|few|TRBD1
TGTGCCAGCAGCCGATCCGGGACAGGGGATGAAAAACTGTTTTTT
CASSRSGTGDEKLFF
>TRBJ2-7|TRBV4-1|.|.
TGCGCCAGCAGCCTCGACCCCCCGGGTATCCCCCACGAGCAGTACTTC
CASSLDPPGIPHEQYF
>TRBJ1-1|TRBV5-1|.|TRBD1
TGCGCCAGCAGCTCACTCCCGGGACAGGGGGCCCGGAACACTGAAGCTTTCTTT
CASSSLPGQGARNTEAFF
>TRBJ2-5|TRBV2|.|TRBD1
TGTGCCAGCAGTTATACAGGGGGAGAGACCCAGTACTTC
CASSYTGGETQYF
>TRBJ2-2|TRBV5-1|.|TRBD2
TGCGCCAGCAGTTTGCGTAGCGGGACTAGCGGCAACACCGGGGAGCTGTTTTTT
CASSLRSGTSGNTGELFF
>TRBJ2-3|TRBV7-2|once|.
TGTGCCAGCAGCTTAGGGGGGGTTAGCACAGATACGCAGTATTTT
CASSLGGVSTDTQYF